The TCR beta chain described here comes from a study of TIL therapy for anti-PD-1-resistant metastatic lung cancer (dated by TCRdb to about 2021). Broadly, across the study: Before any PD-1/PD-L1 blockade was given, tumors were harvested, nivolumab was then administered, and patients who progressed went on to receive lymphodepletion, an infusion of expanded TIL, and IL-2. Enrolled patients had a median age of roughly 50 years (range roughly 38-80) and a median tumor PD-L1 proportion score of over 5.5%. Most of the cohort had lung adenocarcinoma, a few tumors were EGFR-mutant and two were ALK-rearranged, and half of the patients were current or former smokers. A median non-synonymous tumor mutation burden of roughly 1.4 mutations per megabase was determined across the cohort by whole-exome sequencing. Tumor and peripheral blood T cell receptor beta sequencing was used to track clonotypes across tumor, expanded TIL product and serial blood samples. What the authors observed across the whole study: Because the cohort was highly selected, with more treatment-naive, never-smoker and oncogene-addicted patients than is typical, generalizability is limited. The baseline peripheral repertoire was partially replaced by infused TIL clonotypes, which then decayed over months, and persistence showed no apparent association with response. The study protocol defined all tumor marker inferences as exploratory.

This specimen's time point label, interpreted: pre-treatment sample, taken before nivolumab and TIL therapy. A phase I trial run at two centers enrolled adults with stage 4 NSCLC between 2017 and 2020. Samples were obtained from a single-arm, open-label phase I trial in which tumor-infiltrating lymphocyte therapy with nivolumab was evaluated in advanced non-small cell lung cancer. Blood mononuclear cells were isolated from EDTA tubes by Ficoll gradient and were snap-frozen as pellets, and DNA was extracted with a Qiagen mini-prep kit. Using bias-controlled multiplex PCR with the immunoSEQ v3 hsTCRB kit, the TCR beta CDR3 regions were amplified from genomic DNA. An Illumina NextSeq 500 was used to sequence the TCR libraries, reaching roughly 1.8 million read pairs at survey level or roughly 5-6.5 million at deep level. The source study handled its data this way. The immunoSEQ Analyzer software assigned V, D and J genes, filtered out non-productive sequences, and reported clonality. To compare repertoires between infused TIL and blood, productive Simpson clonality was used along with the Morisita overlap index of productive TRB rearrangements. Absolute clonotype counts in blood were estimated by multiplying the lymphocyte count by the CD3+ fraction and by the productive frequency of the clone. What TCRdb holds here is the immuneACCESS table cut down to in-frame rearrangements. Part of the clones is not present; checked against another copy, under half of the missing clones reflect an unresolved V gene, and the others are unexplained. Clone size and V and J calls were adopted from that table, with D and trimming inferred from the DNA. Across this sample there are approximately 15,000 clones, with roughly 86% seen only once. About 0.85% of the sample comes from the top ten.

Spanning cysteine to phenylalanine, the CDR3 consists of 16 amino acids. CDR3 DNA only is kept here, 48 bases in frame from base 1. V is cut back by 0 bases and J by 5 bases, with 10 bases in the junction unmatched. For CDR1 and CDR2, the germline V gene (reference sequence) lists SGHNT and YYREEE. Notes on this clone: Its antigen has not been determined. Base qualities were left out, and no much larger clone turns up one base away.

Source: blood, taken at baseline. The chain was built from TRBV5-4 and TRBJ2-5, and 7 junctional nucleotides match TRBD2. The sequence derives from a person aged 25-85 years with non-small cell lung cancer. The nucleotide sequence reads as follows: TGTGCCAGCAGCTTGGCCTGGGGGGGGATTTGGGAGACCCAGTACTTC. Protein translation: CASSLAWGGIWETQYF. The CDR3 plus the reference TRBV5-4 and TRBJ2-5 genes for the other parts give the full variable domain: ETGVTQSPTHLIKTRGQQVTLRCSSQSGHNTVSWYQQALGQGPQFIFQYYREEENGRGNFPPRFSGLQFPNYSSELNVNALELDDSALYLCASSLAWGGIWETQYFGPGTRLLVL.